This T cell receptor beta chain was sequenced in a study of CD8+ T cells in alopecia areata. Trimming left V 4 bases short and J 3 bases short, with 6 bases between. The germline gives CDR1 GTSNPN, CDR2 SVGIG (reference sequence). CDR3 size: 11 residues. RNA was isolated and reverse transcribed to cDNA, the sequencing template. Some clones are missing from TCRdb's copy, which holds only in-frame ones; the method was immunoSEQ multiplex PCR. The profile shows 150,000 to 200,000 clones, 60% of them singletons. This clone appeared a few times. This sample includes further DNA sequences coding for the same CDR3. As to treatment: oral pan-JAK inhibitor, 5-10 mg twice daily.

Material: CD4+ T cells sorted from blood, obtained at week 24, from a patient treated with tofacitinib. The receptor's source is a human donor with alopecia areata. The V gene is TRBV30, the J gene TRBJ2-5; weak D call: TRBD1 (6 bases). The CDR3 region is CAWTGEETQYF. The CDR3 DNA is TGTGCCTGGACAGGGGAAGAGACCCAGTACTTC.